Below, one TCR beta chain is given with its context. Its antigen is unknown. This sample stems from a study of T cell repertoires in cytomegalovirus infection. Across the whole study: Public TCR beta signatures marked donors with CMV infection and the matching HLA.

TCRdb processed the reads anew with MiXCR; each CDR3 protein has one entry. The sample holds some 100,000 distinct CDR3 sequences, 20% to 25% seen once. The study's findings and limits: The ex vivo response showed dominance by HLA-C-restricted CMV-specific TCR beta clonotypes. Adding up the frequency of public TCR beta families identified people who carried CMV plus the relevant HLA.

With 1 base removed from V and 6 bases from J, the gap between germline ends came to 7 bases. From germline, CDR1 is SGHTA and CDR2 FQGNSA. The CDR3 has 13 residues. This receptor was obtained from a human donor in good health (CMV status not recorded). Some clones in this sample may be carry-over from other donors' samples. Sequencing was done on a sample of CD8+ T cells from PBMCs. This chain joins TRBV7-2 and TRBJ2-1, with D hard to call. This CDR3 is CASSLGDFNEQFF. As DNA, the CDR3 is TGTGCCAGCAGCTTAGGAGATTTCAATGAGCAGTTCTTC.